One and the same sample provided the 30 T cell receptor beta chains below, sequenced in a study of T cell responses to AZD1222 COVID-19 vaccine. Repertoires were generated with immunoSEQ multiplex PCR, while TCRdb's copy carries only in-frame clones and drops some. The table has approximately 160,000 clones, 90% seen once. Sample: peripheral blood, taken on day 0 of AZD1222 vaccination. These receptors all come from an adult in good health.

The CDR3 nucleotides are TGTGCCAGCAGCTTGCTAACGGATTTTAATGAAAAACTGTTTTTT. Protein product: CASSLLTDFNEKLFF. V is TRBV5-6 and J is TRBJ1-4; D ambiguous. This CDR3 comprises 15 residues. Germline CDR1 SGHDT, CDR2 YYEEEE. The ends were cut back, 1 base at V and 4 bases at J, with 11 bases in the middle.

The chain is built from TRBV7-2 and TRBJ1-3; D is unclear. The length of the CDR3 is 15 residues. Germline V CDR1 and CDR2: SGHTA, FQGNSA. V was trimmed by 1 base and J by 7 bases, leaving 14 bases between them. The CDR3 spells CASSLDHNSRNTIYF. CDR3 coding DNA: TGTGCCAGCAGCTTAGATCACAACAGCCGGAACACCATATATTTT.

This chain joins TRBV27 and TRBJ1-1; 8 nucleotides align to TRBD1. J was trimmed by 0 bases and V by 4 bases; bases with no gene match: 4. Germline V gene sequence: CDR1 MNHEY, CDR2 SMNVEV (reference sequence). This CDR3 spans 15 amino acids. This CDR3 reads CASSSTGAMNTEAFF. The CDR3 DNA reads as TGTGCCAGCAGTTCGACAGGGGCCATGAACACTGAAGCTTTCTTT.

The rearrangement uses TRBV21-1 and TRBJ1-1. TRBV21-1 is a recognized pseudogene. CDR3 length equals 21 residues. CDR3 nucleotides: TGTGCCAGCAGCAAACACGAAAAAGGGAGGGGTGGAAAGAAGGGGGGAACTGAAGCTTTCTTT. This encodes CASSKHEKGRGGKKGGTEAFF.

The chain recombines TRBV10-2 with TRBJ1-3; D is ambiguous. Germline CDR1 WSHSY, CDR2 SAAADI. This CDR3 contains 13 residues. The V end was cut by 6 bases, the J end by 3 bases, with 9 bases between. CDR3: CASREGGGNTIYF. CDR3 bases: TGCGCCAGCAGGGAAGGTGGTGGAAACACCATATATTTT.

The chain joins TRBV2 to TRBJ2-7; D gene unclear. The ends were cut back, 3 bases at V and 0 bases at J, with 3 bases in the middle. The germline CDR1 and CDR2 sequences are SNHLY and FYNNEI. The CDR3 extends over 12 amino acids. CDR3 nucleotides: TGTGCCAGCAGTGACTACTCCTACGAGCAGTACTTC. Its translation: CASSDYSYEQYF.

The chain joins TRBV4-1 to TRBJ2-5, with D unclear. The CDR3 has 11 residues. Germline V gene data show CDR1 as MGHRA and CDR2 as YSYEKL. V was clipped by 8 bases and J by 5 bases, with 9 bases between them. The CDR3 DNA sequence: TGCGCCAGCGGAGCAGGCGAGACCCAGTACTTC. This sequence encodes CASGAGETQYF.

The count of this clone is one. The chain uses TRBV4-2 and TRBJ1-2, with D tentatively TRBD1 (5 bases). Germline V gene sequence: CDR1 LGHNA, CDR2 YNFKEQ. CDR3 length equals 15 residues. V was shortened by 4 bases and J by 3 bases, with 15 bases between the two germline ends. The DNA of the CDR3 is TGTGCCAGCAGCCCGGATGGGGCCTTTTACTATGGCTACACCTTC. Its translation: CASSPDGAFYYGYTF.

This chain connects TRBV13 to TRBJ2-3; D is tentatively TRBD1 or TRBD2 (5 bases each). There are 15 residues in the CDR3. Germline CDR1 is PRHDT and CDR2 is FYEKMQ (reference sequence). Trimming took 5 bases from V and 4 from J, leaving 16 bases between them. CDR3 in amino acids: CASSQLGASADTQYF. The CDR3 coding sequence is TGTGCCAGCAGCCAACTCGGGGCATCGGCAGATACGCAGTATTTT.

This chain connects TRBV7-9 to TRBJ2-7; 9 positions match TRBD2. The length of the CDR3 is 13 residues. The germline gives CDR1 SEHNR, CDR2 FQNEAQ (reference sequence). The junction had 6 bases not matched to a gene; V was cut back by 5 bases and J by 7 bases. The DNA for the CDR3 is TGTGCCAGCAGCCAGGGACTAGCCCGAGAGCAGTACTTC. This codes for CASSQGLAREQYF. Based on the CDR3 plus reference TRBV7-9 and TRBJ2-7, the full variable domain is DTGVSQNPRHKITKRGQNVTFRCDPISEHNRLYWYRQTLGQGPEFLTYFQNEAQLEKSRLLSDRFSAERPKGSFSTLEIQRTEQGDSAMYLCASSQGLAREQYFGPGTRLTVT.

The chain joins TRBV15 to TRBJ2-7, with 8 bases identical to TRBD1. After removal of 1 base from V and 4 bases from J, the junction contained 6 bases not matched to a gene. The CDR3 loop spans 15 amino acids. Germline V lookup: CDR1 LNHNV, CDR2 YYDKDF (reference sequence). CDR3 nucleotides: TGTGCCACCAGCAGAGGCGGACAGGGAGATTACGAGCAGTACTTC. Protein sequence: CATSRGGQGDYEQYF.

The V gene is TRBV5-4, the J gene TRBJ2-5; 7 bases match TRBD1. This CDR3 spans 17 amino acids. J was trimmed by 4 bases and V by 4 bases; bases with no gene match: 16. The V gene's germline CDR1 is SGHNT and CDR2 YYREEE (reference sequence). CDR3 loop: CASSATRDSFLPETQYF. The DNA for the CDR3 is TGTGCCAGCAGCGCTACCCGGGACAGCTTCCTTCCAGAGACCCAGTACTTC.

This chain uses TRBV3-1 (or the pseudogene TRBV3-2) with TRBJ1-2, with D possibly TRBD1 on 5 matching bases. Trimming stripped 3 bases from V and 7 bases from J, with 6 bases between. Germline V gene sequence: CDR1 LGHDT, CDR2 YNNKEL (reference sequence). The CDR3 has 11 residues. CDR3 protein: CASSQQGGYTF. CDR3 nucleotides: TGTGCCAGCAGCCAGCAGGGTGGCTACACCTTC.

The chain joins TRBV9 to TRBJ1-6; 8 bases are shared with TRBD1. Germline V gene sequence: CDR1 SGDLS, CDR2 YYNGEE. CDR3 length: 16 amino acids. V lost 0 bases and J lost 9; bases outside the gene matches: 8. CDR3 nucleotides: TGTGCCAGCAGCGTAGACCTCAACAGGGGGAGTTCACCCCTCCACTTT. Amino acid sequence: CASSVDLNRGSSPLHF.

The rearrangement links TRBV27 to TRBJ1-2; D is ambiguous. With 6 bases removed from V and 4 bases from J, the gap between germline ends came to 15 bases. The CDR3 extends over 14 amino acids. The germline V gene has CDR1 MNHEY and CDR2 SMNVEV (reference sequence). CDR3 sequence reads: CASSQWAGGYGYTF. The DNA of the CDR3 is TGTGCCAGCAGCCAATGGGCGGGTGGCTATGGCTACACCTTC.

The chain is built from TRBV4-1 and TRBJ2-4; D gene unclear. The CDR3 spans 15 residues. The germline V gene has CDR1 MGHRA and CDR2 YSYEKL. V was trimmed by 0 bases and J by 3 bases, leaving 9 bases between them. CDR3 bases: TGCGCCAGCAGCCAAGACTTGCACAGCAAAAACATTCAGTACTTC. Encoded protein: CASSQDLHSKNIQYF.

The V and J genes are TRBV5-6 and TRBJ1-4, with unresolved D. The CDR3 has 13 amino acids. V was shortened by 5 bases and J by 3 bases, with 8 bases between the two germline ends. CDR1 is SGHDT and CDR2 is YYEEEE in the germline V gene. The CDR3: CASSFQANEKLFF. The CDR3 nucleotides read TGTGCCAGCAGTTTCCAGGCTAATGAAAAACTGTTTTTT.

The chain couples TRBV6-5 to TRBJ2-1; D is unresolved. V dropped 2 bases and J dropped 6 bases, with 2 bases sitting between them. The CDR3 sequence is 11 residues long. CDR1 is MNHEY and CDR2 is SVGAGI in the germline V gene. DNA for the CDR3: TGTGCCAGCAGTTACCCCAATGAGCAGTTCTTC. This codes for CASSYPNEQFF.

This clone was seen once. This chain joins TRBV7-8 and TRBJ1-4, with TRBD1 as a possible D gene (6 bases). The CDR3 loop spans 17 amino acids. The V end lost 5 bases, the J end lost 0 bases, and 16 bases lay between the germline ends. Germline CDR1 SGHVS, CDR2 FQNEAQ. The CDR3 DNA is TGTGCCAGCAGCCTCGTACAGGGCGGCACAACTAATGAAAAACTGTTTTTT. Its protein is CASSLVQGGTTNEKLFF.

The chain recombines TRBV21-1 with TRBJ2-5; no DNA check was done on the table's D call, TRBD2. TRBV21-1 is a known pseudogene. The CDR3 spans 14 residues. CDR3 loop: CASSKRIGVETQYF. CDR3 bases: TGTGCCAGCAGCAAACGGATCGGGGTGGAGACCCAGTACTTC.

This chain joins TRBV27 and TRBJ1-1, with D hard to call. V lost 1 base, J lost 2 bases, and 5 bases lay in between. The CDR3 loop spans 13 amino acids. The germline gives CDR1 MNHEY, CDR2 SMNVEV (reference sequence). In DNA form, the CDR3 reads TGTGCCAGCAGTTTATGGGAAAACACTGAAGCTTTCTTT. Translating gives CASSLWENTEAFF.

CDR3 coding DNA: TGTGCCAGCAGCGCAGACAGGGTTTACACTGAAGCTTTCTTT. Residues: CASSADRVYTEAFF. The chain couples TRBV7-6 to TRBJ1-1; 7 bases fit TRBD1. The CDR3 length is 14 residues. Trimming removed 5 bases from V and 3 bases from J; junction bases left unmatched: 6. The germline V gene encodes CDR1 SGHVS and CDR2 FNYEAQ.

The J gene is TRBJ2-2, the V gene TRBV6-5; D is ambiguous. The CDR3 contains 15 residues. Trimming took 6 bases from V and 0 from J, leaving 11 bases between them. The germline CDR1 and CDR2 sequences are MNHEY and SVGAGI. CDR3 region: CASSPRSPNTGELFF. The CDR3 DNA reads TGTGCCAGCAGCCCCAGGAGTCCGAACACCGGGGAGCTGTTTTTT.

The genes are TRBV11-2 and TRBJ2-7; TRBD1 aligns across 11 bases. This CDR3 spans 17 amino acids. The germline V gene encodes CDR1 SGHAT and CDR2 FQNNGV. Losses at the gene ends were 0 bases for V and 3 bases for J; bases not matched to a gene: 7. Here the CDR3 reads CASSLEKYGTGGYEQYF. In DNA form, the CDR3 reads TGTGCCAGCAGCTTAGAGAAGTATGGGACAGGGGGCTACGAGCAGTACTTC.

The chain employs TRBV7-8 and TRBJ2-7; 8 positions match TRBD1. This CDR3 comprises 14 residues. V lost 3 bases and J lost 3; bases outside the gene matches: 4. The germline gives CDR1 SGHVS, CDR2 FQNEAQ. The CDR3 sequence: CASSFDRGDYEQYF. The CDR3 nucleotides read TGTGCCAGCAGCTTCGACAGGGGCGACTACGAGCAGTACTTC.

The chain has TRBV19 and TRBJ2-7; TRBD1 aligns across 10 bases. This CDR3 contains 13 residues. CDR1 and CDR2 from the germline V gene are LNHDA and SQIVND (reference sequence). V lost 3 bases to trimming and J lost 7 bases; unmatched junction nucleotides: 3. The DNA of the CDR3 is TGTGCCAGTAGTATCCGGGGACAGGGGGAGCAGTACTTC. The encoded protein is CASSIRGQGEQYF.

The chain employs TRBV9 and TRBJ1-4, with D perhaps TRBD1 (5 bases). Trimming removed 3 bases from V and 7 bases from J, with 13 bases in between. Germline CDR1 is SGDLS and CDR2 is YYNGEE. CDR3 length: 14 residues. The CDR3 sequence is CASSAMAGTEKLFF. CDR3 nucleotides: TGTGCCAGCAGCGCAATGGCAGGGACTGAAAAACTGTTTTTT.

CDR3 sequence (DNA): TGTGCCAGCAGTGAGGACAGGGGGGATCAGCCCCAGCATTTT. Translation gives CASSEDRGDQPQHF. The rearrangement links TRBV2 to TRBJ1-5; 10 nucleotides align to TRBD1. The CDR3 sequence is 14 residues long. Germline V gene sequence: CDR1 SNHLY, CDR2 FYNNEI. With 3 bases clipped from V and 5 bases from J, the junction kept 1 base outside the gene matches.

The rearrangement uses TRBV5-4 and TRBJ1-1; the D is unclear. The CDR3 loop spans 16 amino acids. CDR1 and CDR2 from the germline V gene are SGHNT and YYREEE (reference sequence). Trimming took 4 bases from V and 4 from J, leaving 20 bases between them. CDR3: CASSDQKRGPGTEAFF. The CDR3 DNA is TGTGCCAGCAGCGACCAAAAACGAGGCCCGGGCACTGAAGCTTTCTTT.

V usage is TRBV11-2 and J usage is TRBJ2-1, with 7 nucleotides matching TRBD1. Per the germline V gene, CDR1 is SGHAT and CDR2 is FQNNGV. With V trimmed by 5 bases and J by 15 bases, 13 bases remained unmatched. This CDR3 has 13 residues. CDR3 loop: CASSPESGTVLFF. CDR3 in DNA: TGTGCCAGCAGCCCCGAATCGGGGACAGTCTTGTTCTTC.